Listed below are T cell receptor beta chains from one sample, sequenced in a study of T cell repertoires in cytomegalovirus infection. MiXCR, run by TCRdb on the reads, gives a single entry per CDR3 protein. Of about 600,000 distinct CDR3 sequences in the sample, 20% to 30% were seen once. The specimen sequenced was CD8+ T cells from PBMCs. The receptor set was obtained from a human donor in good health (CMV status not recorded). Some clones in this sample may be carry-over from other donors' samples. Both conserved end residues are part of each CDR3.

v_gene | CDR3aa
TRBV19 | CASTDGNTEAFF
TRBV7-2 | CASSLNQNLWLTYEQYF
TRBV29-1 | CSARLAGGHNEQFF
TRBV7-6 | CASSLGGSTGELFF
TRBV6-5 | CASSPSGRYNSPLHF
TRBV13 | CASSSDVAGGRETQYF
TRBV7-8 | CASSLAGIGVASTDTQYF
TRBV20-1 | CSARGQGWNTIYF
TRBV7-2 | CASSLLTGLGSNQPQHF
TRBV14 | CASGQSSSDEQFF
TRBV7-2 | CASSPEDRVNTEAFF
TRBV28 | CASSSLSPHEAAGELFF
TRBV6-2/TRBV6-3 | CASSFLRTDLRINQPQHF
TRBV2 | CASIGLTEAFF
TRBV29-1 | CSVDLLGGPSGELFF
TRBV12-3/TRBV12-4 | CASSPGGRWRPEQYF
TRBV7-6 | CASSFTQGPPHNEQFF
TRBV20-1 | CSARGTIQETQYF
TRBV4-3 | CASSQDQGVWEKLFF
TRBV4-1 | CASSIHRAAGTEAFF
TRBV24-1 | CATSDLTGTEQFF
TRBV7-2 | CASSHPGYLWGNTIYF
TRBV28 | CASSLIGRRHSYEQYF
TRBV5-1 | CASSLSPGTGYEQYF
TRBV7-9 | CASSSPLLGWNEETQYF
TRBV2 | CASSSQGSGFYGYTF
TRBV27 | CASSPASGGTDTQYF
TRBV27 | CASSFGLAGDPFSGANVLTF
TRBV6-5 | CASLPLGRNYNEQFF
TRBV2 | CASSEVTVPPYNEQFF
TRBV18 | CASSLKDSLSTDTQYF